The 2 T cell receptor beta chains below all came from one sample that was sequenced in a study of blood T cell repertoires in COVID-19 (dated by TCRdb to 2018 to 2021). The library was produced with the immunoSEQ multiplex PCR assay. Entries here come from immuneACCESS through TCRdb and include only in-frame sequences with V and J called. Some clones fail to appear in such tables; in the studies checked, an unresolved V gene covers under half of the shortfall, and the cause of the remainder is unknown. The sample profile shows nearly 200,000 clones; almost 85% of them were found once. Approximately 7.2% of the sample is taken by the ten largest. Sequenced: peripheral blood. The source is a human donor with acute or convalescent COVID-19. The donor label of this sample is uncertain.

Of note for this clone: The same CDR3 can be traced to other DNA sequences in this sample. The chain joins TRBV3-1 (or the pseudogene TRBV3-2) to TRBJ1-2, with TRBD1 matching 9 bases. CDR3 length: 13 residues. Unmatched junction bases numbered 6, after V lost 6 bases and J lost 7 bases. Germline CDR1 and CDR2: LGHDT and YNNKEL (reference sequence). CDR3 in amino acids: CASSWTGERGYTF. DNA for the CDR3: TGTGCCAGCAGTTGGACAGGGGAACGTGGCTACACCTTC.

V gene TRBV29-1 combines with J gene TRBJ2-3; D might be TRBD2 (5 bases). The CDR3 spans 12 residues. Germline V gives CDR1 SQVTM, CDR2 ANQGSEA. The V end lost 0 bases, the J end lost 8 bases, and 9 bases lay between the germline ends. CDR3 in amino acids: CSVEERASTQYF. In DNA form, the CDR3 reads TGCAGCGTTGAAGAGAGGGCGAGTACGCAGTATTTT.